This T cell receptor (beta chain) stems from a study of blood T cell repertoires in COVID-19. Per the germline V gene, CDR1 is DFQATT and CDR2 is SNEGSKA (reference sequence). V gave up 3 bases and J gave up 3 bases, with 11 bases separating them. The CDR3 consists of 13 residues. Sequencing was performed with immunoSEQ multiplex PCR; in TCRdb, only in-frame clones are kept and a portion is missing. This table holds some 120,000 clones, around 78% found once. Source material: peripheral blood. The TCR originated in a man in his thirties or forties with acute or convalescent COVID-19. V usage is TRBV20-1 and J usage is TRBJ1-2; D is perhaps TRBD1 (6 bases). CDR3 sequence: CSASSGQYYGYTF. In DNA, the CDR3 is TGCAGTGCTAGTAGTGGACAGTACTATGGCTACACCTTC.